Listed below are T cell receptor beta chains from one sample, sequenced in a study of human T cells and chemical hapten exposure. TCRdb called the RACE reads again in MiXCR, with one record for every CDR3 protein. This repertoire shows 95,000 to 150,000 distinct CDR3 sequences, approximately 10% found once; its top ten account for 2% to 2.5%. Specimen: whole blood, collected in connection with sensitization to the hapten diphenylcyclopropenone (DPC). The origin of the receptors is a woman in her forties or fifties with alopecia areata. Some clones in this sample may be carry-over from other donors' samples. CDR3s include the opening cysteine and the closing phenylalanine or tryptophan. D genes are given only for firm matches. Rows give clone size only sometimes, using once, few, many, or a class for an expanded clone.

d_gene: TRBD1
v_gene: TRBV12-3/TRBV12-4
j_gene: TRBJ2-3
abundance: few
CDR3nt: TGTGCCAGCACTTTGTCCCGGGACAGCTCAGATACGCAGTATTTT
CDR3aa: CASTLSRDSSDTQYF

d_gene: TRBD2
v_gene: TRBV20-1
j_gene: TRBJ2-7
abundance: many
CDR3nt: TGCAGTGCTAGGGGGACTAGCGGGAGAAACGAGCAGTACTTC
CDR3aa: CSARGTSGRNEQYF

d_gene: -
v_gene: TRBV29-1
j_gene: TRBJ2-3
abundance: many
CDR3nt: TGCAGCGTTGAGGGAGACGGGGGGCCTACGCAGTATTTT
CDR3aa: CSVEGDGGPTQYF

d_gene: -
v_gene: TRBV6-2/TRBV6-3
j_gene: TRBJ2-3
abundance: -
CDR3nt: TGTGCCAGCGTCCCGGGTCGGTCAGATACGCAGTATTTT
CDR3aa: CASVPGRSDTQYF

d_gene: -
v_gene: TRBV5-1
j_gene: TRBJ2-1
abundance: -
CDR3nt: TGCGCCAGCAGCCAGCCTTACCGGGAAGAGGAGCAGTTCTTC
CDR3aa: CASSQPYREEEQFF

d_gene: -
v_gene: TRBV28
j_gene: TRBJ2-1
abundance: -
CDR3nt: TGTGCCAGCAGTTTTAGGGGGGGGCATGCGGAGCAGTTCTTC
CDR3aa: CASSFRGGHAEQFF

d_gene: TRBD2
v_gene: TRBV24-1
j_gene: TRBJ2-7
abundance: many
CDR3nt: TGTGCCACCAGTGATCCGGGGACTAGCTCCTACGAGCAGTACTTC
CDR3aa: CATSDPGTSSYEQYF

d_gene: TRBD1
v_gene: TRBV4-1
j_gene: TRBJ1-4
abundance: -
CDR3nt: TGCGCCAGCAGCCAACCGATTGGACAGGCAGTTAATGAAAAACTGTTTTTT
CDR3aa: CASSQPIGQAVNEKLFF

d_gene: TRBD2
v_gene: TRBV6-2/TRBV6-3
j_gene: TRBJ2-3
abundance: -
CDR3nt: TGTGCCAGCAGTCCTAGTGGGAGGGCCGGTACAGATACGCAGTATTTT
CDR3aa: CASSPSGRAGTDTQYF

d_gene: TRBD2
v_gene: TRBV5-1
j_gene: TRBJ2-5
abundance: many
CDR3nt: TGCGCCACCGGGACTAGCGGGGGCAAAGAGACCCAGTACTTC
CDR3aa: CATGTSGGKETQYF

d_gene: -
v_gene: TRBV12-3/TRBV12-4
j_gene: TRBJ2-1
abundance: -
CDR3nt: TGTGCCAGCAGTTTATCCAGCAGAATCAATGAGCAGTTCTTC
CDR3aa: CASSLSSRINEQFF

d_gene: TRBD2
v_gene: TRBV20-1
j_gene: TRBJ2-2
abundance: -
CDR3nt: TGCAGTGCTAGCCGACTAGCGGGGGGCTCGGAGCTGTTTTTT
CDR3aa: CSASRLAGGSELFF

d_gene: -
v_gene: TRBV25-1
j_gene: TRBJ1-1
abundance: -
CDR3nt: TGTGCCAGCAGTGAAGTTGTCCTGGGGGCAAAAACTGAAGCTTTCTTT
CDR3aa: CASSEVVLGAKTEAFF

d_gene: -
v_gene: TRBV7-2
j_gene: TRBJ2-7
abundance: few
CDR3nt: TGTGCCAGCAGCTGGACAGAGGCCCACGAGCAGTACTTC
CDR3aa: CASSWTEAHEQYF

d_gene: -
v_gene: TRBV10-3
j_gene: TRBJ2-7
abundance: many
CDR3nt: TGTGCCATCAGTTCCGACAGGAACTCCTACGAGCAGTACTTC
CDR3aa: CAISSDRNSYEQYF

d_gene: -
v_gene: TRBV6-6
j_gene: TRBJ2-3
abundance: few
CDR3nt: TGTGCCAGCAATCGTGGAGATACGCAGTATTTT
CDR3aa: CASNRGDTQYF

d_gene: -
v_gene: TRBV7-3
j_gene: TRBJ2-5
abundance: few
CDR3nt: TGTGCCAGCAGCTTAGGAGGAGGGAGCCAAGAGACCCAGTACTTC
CDR3aa: CASSLGGGSQETQYF

d_gene: -
v_gene: TRBV6-2/TRBV6-3
j_gene: TRBJ2-3
abundance: -
CDR3nt: TGTGCCAGCAGTTACCCAGGGACGCAGTATTTT
CDR3aa: CASSYPGTQYF

d_gene: TRBD2
v_gene: TRBV29-1
j_gene: TRBJ2-1
abundance: -
CDR3nt: TGCAGCGTTGAAGCCCCTAGCGGGAGGGCAAATGAGCAGTTCTTC
CDR3aa: CSVEAPSGRANEQFF

d_gene: -
v_gene: TRBV7-2
j_gene: TRBJ2-4
abundance: many
CDR3nt: TGTGCCAGCAGCTTGGGGCAACCACGAACTACCAAAAACATTCAGTACTTC
CDR3aa: CASSLGQPRTTKNIQYF

d_gene: -
v_gene: TRBV4-1
j_gene: TRBJ2-6
abundance: -
CDR3nt: TGCGCCAGCAGCCAAGAGACCCACGTCCTGACTTTC
CDR3aa: CASSQETHVLTF

d_gene: TRBD1
v_gene: TRBV7-9
j_gene: TRBJ2-1
abundance: few
CDR3nt: TGTGCCAGCAGCATTGACCGGGACAGGGCGTACGGTGAGCAGTTCTTC
CDR3aa: CASSIDRDRAYGEQFF

d_gene: TRBD2
v_gene: TRBV7-8
j_gene: TRBJ2-2
abundance: few
CDR3nt: TGTGCCAGCAGCACTAGACTAGCGGGAGCCGGGGAGCTGTTTTTT
CDR3aa: CASSTRLAGAGELFF

d_gene: -
v_gene: TRBV13
j_gene: TRBJ1-1
abundance: few
CDR3nt: TGTGCCAGCAGCAGCGGGGGCGGCACTGAAGCTTTCTTT
CDR3aa: CASSSGGGTEAFF

d_gene: -
v_gene: TRBV27
j_gene: TRBJ1-1
abundance: many
CDR3nt: TGTGCCAGCAGTCTGACAGAGAACACTGAAGCTTTCTTT
CDR3aa: CASSLTENTEAFF

d_gene: -
v_gene: TRBV6-5
j_gene: TRBJ2-5
abundance: few
CDR3nt: TGTGCCAGCAGTCCCGAGGGGGGAGGCCACCCCAAAGAGACCCAGTACTTC
CDR3aa: CASSPEGGGHPKETQYF

d_gene: -
v_gene: TRBV6-2/TRBV6-3
j_gene: TRBJ1-1
abundance: few
CDR3nt: TGTGCCAGCAGTTACAAAGTATTCTTATCGTCGGACACTGAAGCTTTCTTT
CDR3aa: CASSYKVFLSSDTEAFF

d_gene: -
v_gene: TRBV5-1
j_gene: TRBJ2-7
abundance: -
CDR3nt: TGCGCCAGCAGCTTGGGTCAGAGCTTCTACGAGCAGTACTTC
CDR3aa: CASSLGQSFYEQYF

d_gene: -
v_gene: TRBV5-6
j_gene: TRBJ1-5
abundance: few
CDR3nt: TGTGCCAGCAGCTTAGGCGCTAAAGATGCCCAGCATTTT
CDR3aa: CASSLGAKDAQHF

d_gene: -
v_gene: TRBV29-1
j_gene: TRBJ2-7
abundance: medium-sized
CDR3nt: TGCAGCGTCCGAAGGCCAGGTGCCTACGAGCAGTACTTC
CDR3aa: CSVRRPGAYEQYF

d_gene: TRBD2
v_gene: TRBV6-5
j_gene: TRBJ2-1
abundance: few
CDR3nt: TGTGCCAGCAGTTACTCGACTAGCGGTTCCCTCTACAATGAGCAGTTCTTC
CDR3aa: CASSYSTSGSLYNEQFF

d_gene: TRBD1
v_gene: TRBV5-1
j_gene: TRBJ2-3
abundance: -
CDR3nt: TGCGCCAGCAGCAGGGGACAGGGGAGCACAGATACGCAGTATTTT
CDR3aa: CASSRGQGSTDTQYF

d_gene: TRBD2
v_gene: TRBV6-5
j_gene: TRBJ2-2
abundance: many
CDR3nt: TGTGCCAGCAGTTCCGAACGACTAGCGGTCACCGGGGAGCTGTTTTTT
CDR3aa: CASSSERLAVTGELFF

d_gene: -
v_gene: TRBV10-3
j_gene: TRBJ1-5
abundance: -
CDR3nt: TGTGCCACCGGGATTGATAGCAATCAGCCCCAGCATTTT
CDR3aa: CATGIDSNQPQHF

d_gene: TRBD2
v_gene: TRBV20-1
j_gene: TRBJ2-3
abundance: -
CDR3nt: TGCAGTGCTAGAGATCCGGCTAGCGGGGTTGATACGCAGTATTTT
CDR3aa: CSARDPASGVDTQYF

d_gene: TRBD1
v_gene: TRBV14
j_gene: TRBJ1-1
abundance: few
CDR3nt: TGTGCCAGCAGCCAAGGGGCAGGGGGCGCGATGAACACTGAAGCTTTCTTT
CDR3aa: CASSQGAGGAMNTEAFF

d_gene: -
v_gene: TRBV6-5
j_gene: TRBJ2-2
abundance: many
CDR3nt: TGTGCCAGCAGTTCCCTATTTGGGGAGCTGTTTTTT
CDR3aa: CASSSLFGELFF

d_gene: -
v_gene: TRBV20-1
j_gene: TRBJ2-4
abundance: many
CDR3nt: TGCAGTGCTAGGCTCGGGACAGCCAAAAACATTCAGTACTTC
CDR3aa: CSARLGTAKNIQYF

d_gene: TRBD1
v_gene: TRBV6-6
j_gene: TRBJ1-2
abundance: -
CDR3nt: TGTGCCAGCAGCTGGACAGGGGAGGGCTACACCTTC
CDR3aa: CASSWTGEGYTF

d_gene: -
v_gene: TRBV5-1
j_gene: TRBJ2-3
abundance: many
CDR3nt: TGCGCCAGCAGCTTGGCCGCGCGGAGCGACACAGATACGCAGTATTTT
CDR3aa: CASSLAARSDTDTQYF

d_gene: -
v_gene: TRBV12-3/TRBV12-4
j_gene: TRBJ1-6
abundance: few
CDR3nt: TGTGCCAGCAGTTTCGGGAGGCAAGGCTCACCCCTCCACTTT
CDR3aa: CASSFGRQGSPLHF

d_gene: -
v_gene: TRBV7-8
j_gene: TRBJ2-7
abundance: -
CDR3nt: TGTGCCAGCAGCGGAACTGGCGAGCAGTACTTC
CDR3aa: CASSGTGEQYF

d_gene: -
v_gene: TRBV29-1
j_gene: TRBJ1-1
abundance: many
CDR3nt: TGCAGCGTTGCGGGCCTTGGGACTGAAGCTTTCTTT
CDR3aa: CSVAGLGTEAFF

d_gene: TRBD2
v_gene: TRBV30
j_gene: TRBJ2-3
abundance: few
CDR3nt: TGTGCCTGGAGTGTTTCCTTTAGCGGGAGGGCAGATACGCAGTATTTT
CDR3aa: CAWSVSFSGRADTQYF

d_gene: -
v_gene: TRBV3-1
j_gene: TRBJ2-2
abundance: -
CDR3nt: TGTGCCAGCAGCCAAACCCCACCTGGGGAGCTGTTTTTT
CDR3aa: CASSQTPPGELFF